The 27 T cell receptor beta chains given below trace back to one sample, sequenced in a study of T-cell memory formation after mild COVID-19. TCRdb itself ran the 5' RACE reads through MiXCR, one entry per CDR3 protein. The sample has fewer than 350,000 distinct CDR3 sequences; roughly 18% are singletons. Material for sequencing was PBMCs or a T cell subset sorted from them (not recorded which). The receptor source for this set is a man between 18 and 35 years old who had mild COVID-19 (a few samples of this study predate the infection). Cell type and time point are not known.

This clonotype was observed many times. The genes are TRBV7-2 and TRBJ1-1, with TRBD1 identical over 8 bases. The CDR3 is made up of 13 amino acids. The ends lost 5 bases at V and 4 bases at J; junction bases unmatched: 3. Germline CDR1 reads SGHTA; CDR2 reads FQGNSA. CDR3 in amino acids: CASSIQGATEAFF. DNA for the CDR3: TGTGCCAGCAGCATCCAGGGGGCCACTGAAGCTTTCTTT.

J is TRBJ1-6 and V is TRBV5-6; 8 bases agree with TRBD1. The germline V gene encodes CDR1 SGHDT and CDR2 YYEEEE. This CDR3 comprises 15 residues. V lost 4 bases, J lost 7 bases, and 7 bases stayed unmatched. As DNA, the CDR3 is TGTGCCAGCAGCCCACTCGGACAGGGAAATTCACCCCTCCACTTT. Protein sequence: CASSPLGQGNSPLHF.

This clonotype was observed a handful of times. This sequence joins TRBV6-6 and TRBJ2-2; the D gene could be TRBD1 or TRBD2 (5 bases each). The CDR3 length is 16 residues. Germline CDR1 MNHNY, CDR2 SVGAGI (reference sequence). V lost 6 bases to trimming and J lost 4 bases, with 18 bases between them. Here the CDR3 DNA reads TGTGCCAGCAGCCCCCCCCCGGGACCTCCCACCGGGGAGCTGTTTTTT. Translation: CASSPPPGPPTGELFF.

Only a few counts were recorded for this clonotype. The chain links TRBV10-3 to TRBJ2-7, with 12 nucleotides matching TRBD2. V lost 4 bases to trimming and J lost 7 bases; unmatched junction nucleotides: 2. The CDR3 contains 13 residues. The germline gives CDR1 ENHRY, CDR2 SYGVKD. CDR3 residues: CAISGLAGGEQYF. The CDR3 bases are TGTGCCATCAGTGGCCTAGCGGGGGGGGAGCAGTACTTC.

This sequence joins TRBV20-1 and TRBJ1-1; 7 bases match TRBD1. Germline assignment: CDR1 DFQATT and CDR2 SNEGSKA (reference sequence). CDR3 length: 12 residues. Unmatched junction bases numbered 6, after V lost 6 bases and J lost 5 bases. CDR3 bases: TGCAGTGCCGTAGGGGGCTTAACTGAAGCTTTCTTT. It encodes CSAVGGLTEAFF.

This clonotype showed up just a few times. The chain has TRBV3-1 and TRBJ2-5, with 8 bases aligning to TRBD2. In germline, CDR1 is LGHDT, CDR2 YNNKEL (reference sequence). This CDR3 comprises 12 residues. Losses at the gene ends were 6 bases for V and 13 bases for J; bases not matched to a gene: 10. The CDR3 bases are TGTGCCAGCAGTCCGACCGGGACTAGTTTGTACTTC. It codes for CASSPTGTSLYF.

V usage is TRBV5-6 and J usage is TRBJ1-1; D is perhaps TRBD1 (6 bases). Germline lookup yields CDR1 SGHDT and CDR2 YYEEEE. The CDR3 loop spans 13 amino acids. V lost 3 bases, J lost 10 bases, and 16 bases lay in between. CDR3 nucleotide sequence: TGTGCCAGCAGCTCCAGGGGCCAAGGGGGAGCTTTCTTT. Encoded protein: CASSSRGQGGAFF.

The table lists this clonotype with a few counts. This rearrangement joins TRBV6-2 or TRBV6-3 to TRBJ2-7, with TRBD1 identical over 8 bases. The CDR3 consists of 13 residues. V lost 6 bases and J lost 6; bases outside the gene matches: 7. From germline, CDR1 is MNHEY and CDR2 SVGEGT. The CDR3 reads CASSRWTGSEQYV. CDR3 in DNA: TGTGCCAGCAGCCGATGGACAGGGAGCGAGCAGTACGTC.

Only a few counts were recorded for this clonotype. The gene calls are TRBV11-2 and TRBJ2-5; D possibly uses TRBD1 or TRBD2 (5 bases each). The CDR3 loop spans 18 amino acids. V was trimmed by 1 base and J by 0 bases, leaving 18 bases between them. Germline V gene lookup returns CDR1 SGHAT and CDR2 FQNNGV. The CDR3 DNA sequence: TGTGCCAGCAGCTTAGGATCCTTAGGATGGGGGAACCAAGAGACCCAGTACTTC. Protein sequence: CASSLGSLGWGNQETQYF.

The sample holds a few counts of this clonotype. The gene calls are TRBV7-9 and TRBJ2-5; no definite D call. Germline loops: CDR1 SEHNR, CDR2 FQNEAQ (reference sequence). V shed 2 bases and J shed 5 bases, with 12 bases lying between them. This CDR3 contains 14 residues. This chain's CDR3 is CASSLYSIGETQYF. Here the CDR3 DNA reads TGTGCCAGCAGCTTATACTCTATCGGGGAGACCCAGTACTTC.

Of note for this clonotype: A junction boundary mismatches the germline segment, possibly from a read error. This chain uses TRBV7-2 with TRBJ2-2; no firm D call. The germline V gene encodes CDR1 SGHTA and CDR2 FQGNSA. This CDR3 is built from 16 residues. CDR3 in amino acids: CASSLIGRPNTWELFF. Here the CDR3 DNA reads TGTGCCAGCAGCTTAATAGGCAGGCCGAACACCTGGGAGCTGTTTTTT.

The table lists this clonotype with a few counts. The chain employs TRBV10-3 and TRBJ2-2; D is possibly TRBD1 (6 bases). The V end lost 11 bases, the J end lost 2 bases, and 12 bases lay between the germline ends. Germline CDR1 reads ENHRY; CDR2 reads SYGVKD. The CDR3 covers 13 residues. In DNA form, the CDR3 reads TGTGCCGCCGGGACACCCAACACCGGGGAGCTGTTTTTT. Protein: CAAGTPNTGELFF.

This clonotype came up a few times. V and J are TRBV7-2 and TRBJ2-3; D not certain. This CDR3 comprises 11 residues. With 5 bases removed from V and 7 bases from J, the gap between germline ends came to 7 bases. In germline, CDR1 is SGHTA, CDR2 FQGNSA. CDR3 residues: CASSNQNTQYF. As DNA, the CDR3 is TGTGCCAGCAGCAATCAGAATACGCAGTATTTT.

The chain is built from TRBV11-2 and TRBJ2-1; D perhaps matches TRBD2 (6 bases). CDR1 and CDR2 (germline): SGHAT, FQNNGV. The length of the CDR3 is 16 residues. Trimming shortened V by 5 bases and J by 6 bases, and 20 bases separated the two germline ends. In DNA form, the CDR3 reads TGTGCCAGCAGCCAAGGACCGGGAGCGGCGTTCAATGAGCAGTTCTTC. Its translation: CASSQGPGAAFNEQFF.

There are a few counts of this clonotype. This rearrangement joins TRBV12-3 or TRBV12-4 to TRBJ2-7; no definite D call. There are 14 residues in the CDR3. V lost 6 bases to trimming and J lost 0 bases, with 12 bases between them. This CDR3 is CASSETPTSYEQYF. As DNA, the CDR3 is TGTGCCAGCAGCGAGACACCGACCTCCTACGAGCAGTACTTC.

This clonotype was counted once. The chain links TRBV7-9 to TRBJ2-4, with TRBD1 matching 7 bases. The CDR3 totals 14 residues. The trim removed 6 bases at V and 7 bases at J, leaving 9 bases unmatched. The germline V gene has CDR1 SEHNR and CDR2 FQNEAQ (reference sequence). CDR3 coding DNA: TGTGCCAGCAGTACTGGACAGGTCGAGAACATTCAGTACTTC. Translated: CASSTGQVENIQYF. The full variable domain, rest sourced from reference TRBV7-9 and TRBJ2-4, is DTGVSQNPRHKITKRGQNVTFRCDPISEHNRLYWYRQTLGQGPEFLTYFQNEAQLEKSRLLSDRFSAERPKGSFSTLEIQRTEQGDSAMYLCASSTGQVENIQYFGAGTRLSVL.

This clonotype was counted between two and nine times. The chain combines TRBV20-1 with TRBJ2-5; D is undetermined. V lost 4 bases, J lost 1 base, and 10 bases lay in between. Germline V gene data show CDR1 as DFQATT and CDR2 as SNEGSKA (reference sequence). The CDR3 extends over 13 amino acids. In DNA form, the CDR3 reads TGCAGTGCTACCCTTTACGTCCAAGAGACCCAGTACTTC. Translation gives CSATLYVQETQYF.

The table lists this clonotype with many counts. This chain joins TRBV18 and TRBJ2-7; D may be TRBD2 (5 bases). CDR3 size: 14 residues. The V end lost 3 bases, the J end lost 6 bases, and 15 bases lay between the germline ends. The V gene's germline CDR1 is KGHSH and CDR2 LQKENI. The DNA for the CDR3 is TGTGCCAGCTCACCCGGGGTGACGCTAGGCGAGCAGTACTTC. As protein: CASSPGVTLGEQYF.

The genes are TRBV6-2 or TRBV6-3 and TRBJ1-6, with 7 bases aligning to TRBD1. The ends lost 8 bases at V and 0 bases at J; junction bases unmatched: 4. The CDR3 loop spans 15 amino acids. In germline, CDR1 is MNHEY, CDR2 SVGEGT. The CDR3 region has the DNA TGTGCCAGCTCGCAGGGGGACTCCTATAATTCACCCCTCCACTTT. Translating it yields CASSQGDSYNSPLHF.

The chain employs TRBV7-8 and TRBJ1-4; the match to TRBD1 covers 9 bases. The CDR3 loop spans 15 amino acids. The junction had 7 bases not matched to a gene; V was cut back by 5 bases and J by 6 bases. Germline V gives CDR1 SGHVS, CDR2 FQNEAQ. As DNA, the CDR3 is TGTGCCAGCAGCCCCGGGACAGGGAAATATGAAAAACTGTTTTTT. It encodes CASSPGTGKYEKLFF.

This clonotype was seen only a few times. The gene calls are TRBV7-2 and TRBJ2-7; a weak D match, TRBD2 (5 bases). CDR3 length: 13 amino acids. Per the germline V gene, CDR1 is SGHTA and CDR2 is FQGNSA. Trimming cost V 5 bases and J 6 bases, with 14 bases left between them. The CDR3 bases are TGTGCCAGCAGCCGGGATTTTAAGGGCGAGCAGTACGTC. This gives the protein CASSRDFKGEQYV.

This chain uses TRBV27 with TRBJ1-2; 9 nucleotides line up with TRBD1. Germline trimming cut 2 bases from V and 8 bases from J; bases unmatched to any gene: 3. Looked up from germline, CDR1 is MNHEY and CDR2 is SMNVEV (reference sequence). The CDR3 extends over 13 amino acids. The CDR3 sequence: CASSLTGGWGYTF. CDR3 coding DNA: TGTGCCAGCAGTTTAACAGGGGGCTGGGGCTACACCTTC.

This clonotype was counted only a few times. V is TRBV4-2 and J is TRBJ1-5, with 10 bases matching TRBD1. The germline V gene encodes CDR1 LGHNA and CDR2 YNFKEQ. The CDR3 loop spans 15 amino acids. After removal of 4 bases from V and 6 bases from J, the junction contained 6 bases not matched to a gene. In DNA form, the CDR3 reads TGTGCCAGCAGCCCTGGGACAGGGGACGGTCAGCCCCAGCATTTT. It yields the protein CASSPGTGDGQPQHF.

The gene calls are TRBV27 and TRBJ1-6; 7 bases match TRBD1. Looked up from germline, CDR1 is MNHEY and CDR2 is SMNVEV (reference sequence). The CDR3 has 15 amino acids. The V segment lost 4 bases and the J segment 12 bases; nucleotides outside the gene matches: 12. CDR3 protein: CASSSTGYGRLPLHF. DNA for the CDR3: TGTGCCAGCAGTTCGACAGGGTACGGCAGGTTACCCCTCCACTTT.

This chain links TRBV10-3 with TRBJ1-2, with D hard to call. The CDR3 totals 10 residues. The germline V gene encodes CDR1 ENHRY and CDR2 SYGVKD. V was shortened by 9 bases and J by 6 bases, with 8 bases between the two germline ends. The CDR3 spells CAMLGDGYTF. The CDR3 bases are TGTGCCATGTTGGGAGATGGCTACACCTTC.

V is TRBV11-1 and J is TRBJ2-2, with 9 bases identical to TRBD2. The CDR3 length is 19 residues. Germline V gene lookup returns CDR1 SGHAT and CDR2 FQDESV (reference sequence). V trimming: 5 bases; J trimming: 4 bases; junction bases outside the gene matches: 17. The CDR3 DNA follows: TGTGCCAGCAGCCCGCGACGAGCGGGGGGATCGGTGGGCACCGGGGAGCTGTTTTTT. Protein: CASSPRRAGGSVGTGELFF.

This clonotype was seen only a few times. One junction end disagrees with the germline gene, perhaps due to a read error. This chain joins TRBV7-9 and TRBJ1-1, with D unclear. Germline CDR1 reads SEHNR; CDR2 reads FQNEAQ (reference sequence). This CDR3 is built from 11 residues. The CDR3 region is CASSLLGDLLF. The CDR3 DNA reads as TGTGCCAGCAGCTTACTGGGCGACTTACTCTTT. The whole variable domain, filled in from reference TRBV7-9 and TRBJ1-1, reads DTGVSQNPRHKITKRGQNVTFRCDPISEHNRLYWYRQTLGQGPEFLTYFQNEAQLEKSRLLSDRFSAERPKGSFSTLEIQRTEQGDSAMYLCASSLLGDLLFGQGTRLTVV.